This T cell receptor beta chain was obtained from a study of OX40 agonist ivuxolimab in advanced cancers. As concerns this clone: Its target is not known.

Germline CDR1 and CDR2: SGDLS and YYNGEE. V was trimmed by 4 bases and J by 5 bases, leaving 18 bases between them. This CDR3 is 15 amino acids long. Profiling relied on immunoSEQ multiplex PCR, and the TCRdb table lists in-frame clones only, not all of them. The sample has approximately 76,000 clones, over 85% seen once. Findings and limits, study-wide: It was not determined which antigens were specifically recognized by the peripheral T cells that had undergone clonal expansion. In general, CD8+ T cells held more expanded clones than CD4+ did, on average. Certain nonresponding patients likewise had low normalized T-cell clonal expansion.

Sequenced material: CD4+ or CD8+ T cells sorted from blood, taken in a trial of the OX40 agonist ivuxolimab. The J gene is TRBJ2-5, the V gene TRBV9; D may correspond to TRBD1 or TRBD2 (5 bases each). This receptor was taken from an adult with an advanced solid tumor such as melanoma, head and neck, liver or kidney cancer. In DNA, the CDR3 is TGTGCCAGCAGCCGGGACCACTCCGGATTTGAGACCCAGTACTTC. Its protein product is CASSRDHSGFETQYF.